This T cell receptor (beta chain) stems from a study of control samples from healthy donors and cancer patients. TCRdb keeps only in-frame clones here, not all; method: immunoSEQ multiplex PCR. The table shows some 140,000 clones, with about 88% occurring only once. V shed 5 bases and J shed 1 base, with 11 bases lying between them. This CDR3 contains 14 residues. The germline V gene encodes CDR1 MDHEN and CDR2 SYDVKM. Material for sequencing was blood. The chain joins TRBV28 to TRBJ1-1; D is unresolved. The clonotype originates from a woman aged 25 to 39 in good health. In nucleotides, the CDR3 is TGTGCCAGCAGTGCCTTTCGGGGGAACACTGAAGCTTTCTTT. Its translation: CASSAFRGNTEAFF.